Listed below are T cell receptor beta chains from one sample, sequenced in a study of T-cell reconstitution after alpha-beta-depleted transplantation in children. TCRdb ran MiXCR on the PCR reads and lists one entry per CDR3 protein. The sample yields 400,000 to 550,000 distinct CDR3 sequences, roughly a tenth seen once. This specimen was PBMCs, taken before TCRalphabeta/CD19-depleted stem cell transplant. The receptors originated from a child aged 2 to 10 with inherited bone marrow failure, due to receive a stem cell transplant. The CDR3 runs from the conserved cysteine through the conserved F or W. The order of the fields is J gene, clone size, V gene, D gene, CDR3 DNA, CDR3 protein. The D gene is left open where the match is weak. A row's size may be missing; if present it is once, few, many or a size class.

TRBJ1-2 | many | TRBV9 | TRBD1 | TGTGCCAGCAGCCTGGACAGGGCCGGGGGCTACACCTTC | CASSLDRAGGYTF
TRBJ2-3 | NA | TRBV7-2 | NA | TGTGCCAGCACCGAAGGTCGCCCTATCACAGATACGCAGTATTTT | CASTEGRPITDTQYF
TRBJ2-1 | few | TRBV3-1 | NA | TGTGCCAGCAGCCCGAGGGAAGGCAATGAGCAGTTCTTC | CASSPREGNEQFF
TRBJ2-7 | many | TRBV5-1 | TRBD2 | TGCGCCAGCAGCCCACCAGGGCTAGCGGACTACGAGCAGTACTTC | CASSPPGLADYEQYF
TRBJ2-4 | few | TRBV23-1 | NA | TGCGCCAGCAGTCTCATCGACAGTGACATAGCCAAAAACATTCAGTACTTC | CASSLIDSDIAKNIQYF
TRBJ2-7 | few | TRBV19 | TRBD2 | TGTGCCAGTAGTATTGGGACTAGGGGTTCCTACGAGCAGTACTTC | CASSIGTRGSYEQYF
TRBJ2-1 | many | TRBV7-9 | TRBD1 | TGTGCCAGCAGCTTAGGAGGGACAGGAGTATACAATGAGCAGTTCTTC | CASSLGGTGVYNEQFF
TRBJ1-2 | few | TRBV7-6 | TRBD1 | TGTGCCAGCAGCCCGGGACAGGGGTCTGGCTACACCTTC | CASSPGQGSGYTF
TRBJ2-5 | many | TRBV5-1 | TRBD2 | TGCGCCAGCAGCTTCATTGCGGGGGAACAAGAGACCCAGTACTTC | CASSFIAGEQETQYF
TRBJ2-5 | many | TRBV7-2 | NA | TGTGCCAGCAGCTTAGCGACATCGCCCCAGTACTTC | CASSLATSPQYF
TRBJ1-1 | many | TRBV10-3 | NA | TGTGCCATCAGTGAAAAGGGGCCAGAAGCAGGAGGCTCTGAAGCTTTCTTT | CAISEKGPEAGGSEAFF